Listed below are T cell receptor beta chains from one sample, sequenced in a study of blood T cell repertoires in COVID-19. Produced via immunoSEQ multiplex PCR; TCRdb's table is partial and in-frame only. The table lists 120,000 or so clones, 90% of them singletons. Sequences were obtained from peripheral blood. These receptors were taken from a man aged 60-69 years with COVID-19, enrolled during active disease. CDR3s include the opening cysteine and the closing phenylalanine or tryptophan. Each record gives: D gene, clone size, V gene, J gene, CDR3 protein, CDR3 DNA. D genes are given only for firm matches. Clone sizes are given selectively: once, few, many, or a class where the clone is expanded.

d_gene: TRBD2; abundance: .; v_gene: TRBV2; j_gene: TRBJ2-5; CDR3aa: CASSQGLAGPRETQYF; CDR3nt: TGTGCCAGCAGCCAGGGACTAGCGGGGCCTAGAGAGACCCAGTACTTC
d_gene: TRBD2; abundance: .; v_gene: TRBV27; j_gene: TRBJ2-7; CDR3aa: CASSLVLAGVYEQYF; CDR3nt: TGTGCCAGCAGTTTAGTGCTAGCGGGAGTCTACGAGCAGTACTTC
d_gene: .; abundance: .; v_gene: TRBV13; j_gene: TRBJ2-7; CDR3aa: CASSLFNEQYF; CDR3nt: TGTGCCAGCAGCTTGTTTAACGAGCAGTACTTC
d_gene: .; abundance: .; v_gene: TRBV3-1/TRBV3-2; j_gene: TRBJ1-1; CDR3aa: CASSQERTSGGAFF; CDR3nt: TGTGCCAGCAGCCAAGAGCGAACCTCGGGTGGAGCTTTCTTT
d_gene: .; abundance: .; v_gene: TRBV12-5; j_gene: TRBJ1-3; CDR3aa: CASGWITDTSSGNTIYF; CDR3nt: TGTGCTAGTGGTTGGATAACTGACACCAGCTCTGGAAACACCATATATTTT
d_gene: TRBD1; abundance: .; v_gene: TRBV27; j_gene: TRBJ2-1; CDR3aa: CASSSWDRPIYNEQFF; CDR3nt: TGTGCCAGCAGTTCCTGGGACAGGCCGATATACAATGAGCAGTTCTTC
d_gene: .; abundance: .; v_gene: TRBV25-1; j_gene: TRBJ2-7; CDR3aa: CASSEGSSYEQYF; CDR3nt: TGTGCCAGCAGTGAAGGGAGCTCCTACGAGCAGTACTTC
d_gene: .; abundance: .; v_gene: TRBV5-5; j_gene: TRBJ2-7; CDR3aa: CASSLESRGEQYF; CDR3nt: TGTGCCAGCAGCTTGGAAAGCCGGGGAGAGCAGTACTTC
d_gene: .; abundance: .; v_gene: TRBV7-9; j_gene: TRBJ2-3; CDR3aa: CASSLSTDTQYF; CDR3nt: TGTGCCAGCAGCCTTAGCACAGATACGCAGTATTTT
d_gene: .; abundance: many; v_gene: TRBV11-2; j_gene: TRBJ2-1; CDR3aa: CASSLREVSIHNEQFF; CDR3nt: TGTGCCAGCAGCTTAAGGGAGGTGAGCATCCACAATGAGCAGTTCTTC
d_gene: TRBD1; abundance: .; v_gene: TRBV28; j_gene: TRBJ1-2; CDR3aa: CASSPWTGNGLGIDGYTF; CDR3nt: TGTGCCAGCAGTCCATGGACAGGGAATGGTTTGGGGATTGACGGCTACACCTTC
d_gene: .; abundance: .; v_gene: TRBV18; j_gene: TRBJ1-3; CDR3aa: CASSPPSRPTGNTIYF; CDR3nt: TGTGCCAGCTCACCACCCTCCAGGCCGACTGGAAACACCATATATTTT
d_gene: .; abundance: .; v_gene: TRBV2; j_gene: TRBJ1-2; CDR3aa: CASSDPRGYGYTF; CDR3nt: TGTGCCAGCAGTGACCCCAGAGGCTATGGCTACACCTTC
d_gene: .; abundance: .; v_gene: TRBV5-6; j_gene: TRBJ2-4; CDR3aa: CASSLYERPKNIQYF; CDR3nt: TGTGCCAGCAGCTTGTATGAGCGCCCCAAAAACATTCAGTACTTC